This T cell receptor (beta chain) appears in the sequencing data of a study of blood T cell repertoires in COVID-19. Sequenced by immunoSEQ multiplex PCR; TCRdb stores in-frame clones only, minus some. The sample holds fewer than 90,000 clones, about 90% seen once. The V and J ends lost 6 bases and 2 bases respectively, with 10 bases between them. CDR1 MNHEY and CDR2 SVGAGI come from the germline V gene. The CDR3 has 13 amino acids. The rearrangement links TRBV6-5 to TRBJ1-1; a weak D match, TRBD1 (5 bases). This sequence originates from a male donor with acute or convalescent COVID-19. What was sequenced was peripheral blood. This chain's CDR3 is CASRGHPNTEAFF. The CDR3 coding sequence is TGTGCCAGCAGGGGGCATCCAAACACTGAAGCTTTCTTT.